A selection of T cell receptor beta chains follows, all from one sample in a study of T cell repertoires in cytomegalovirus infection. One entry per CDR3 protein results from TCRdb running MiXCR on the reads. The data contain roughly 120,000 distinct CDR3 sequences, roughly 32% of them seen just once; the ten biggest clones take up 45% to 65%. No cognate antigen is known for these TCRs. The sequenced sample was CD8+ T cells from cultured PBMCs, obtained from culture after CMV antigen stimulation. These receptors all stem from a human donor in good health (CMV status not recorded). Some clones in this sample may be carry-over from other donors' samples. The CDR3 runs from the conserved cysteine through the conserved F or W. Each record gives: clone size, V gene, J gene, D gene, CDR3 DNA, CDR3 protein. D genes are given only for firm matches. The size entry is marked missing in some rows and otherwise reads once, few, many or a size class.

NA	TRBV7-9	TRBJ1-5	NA	TGTGCCAGCAGCTTAGATGTTGAACAGCCCCAGCATTTT	CASSLDVEQPQHF
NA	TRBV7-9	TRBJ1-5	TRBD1	TGTGCCAGCAGCGATTCCCCGGGACAGGGGGCGCACAGCAATCAGCCCCAGCATTTT	CASSDSPGQGAHSNQPQHF
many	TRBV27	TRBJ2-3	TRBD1	TGTGCCAGCAGTTCCCCAGGACAGGGGGCCCCAGATACGCAGTATTTT	CASSSPGQGAPDTQYF
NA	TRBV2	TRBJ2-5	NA	TGTGCCAGCAGGGATCGCCCGTCCCGCTACCAAGAGACCCAGTACTTC	CASRDRPSRYQETQYF
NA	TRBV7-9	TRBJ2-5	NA	TGTGCCAGCACACCGCTCGTGGAGACCCAGTACTTC	CASTPLVETQYF
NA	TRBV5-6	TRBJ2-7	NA	TGTGCCAGCAGCTTGACCGCTAACGAGCAGTACTTC	CASSLTANEQYF
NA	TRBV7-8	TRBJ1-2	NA	TGTGCCAGCGGCCCCGGGGGCAGTAACTATGGCTACACCTTC	CASGPGGSNYGYTF
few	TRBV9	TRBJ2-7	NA	TGTGCCAGCAGCGTAGATGTGCACTCCTACGAGCAGTACTTC	CASSVDVHSYEQYF
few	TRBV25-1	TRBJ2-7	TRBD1	TGTGCCAGCAGACAGGGGCACGAGCAGTACTTC	CASRQGHEQYF
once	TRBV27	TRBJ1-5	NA	TGTGCCAGCAGTTTATCCGATGGGAGCAATCAGCCCCAGCATTTT	CASSLSDGSNQPQHF
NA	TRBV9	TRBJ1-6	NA	TGTGCCAGCAGCGCACACCCAAGGGGCCTCCTCCACTTT	CASSAHPRGLLHF
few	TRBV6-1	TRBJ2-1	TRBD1	TGTGCCAGCAGTGAAGACCAGGGGGTGAATAACAATGAGCAGTTCTTC	CASSEDQGVNNNEQFF
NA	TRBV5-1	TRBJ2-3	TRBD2	TGCGCCAGCAGCGGCGGGGGGGATTCAGATACGCAGTATTTT	CASSGGGDSDTQYF
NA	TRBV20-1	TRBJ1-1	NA	TGCAGTGCTCGTCGGGGGGTGGTGAACACTGAAGCTTTCTTT	CSARRGVVNTEAFF
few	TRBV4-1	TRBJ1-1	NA	TGCGCCAGCAGCCCAGAGGGGGGTGAAGCTTTCTTT	CASSPEGGEAFF
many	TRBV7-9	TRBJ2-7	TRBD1	TGTGCCAGCAGCCCGGCAGTCCCTGGACAGGCCACCTCCTACGAGCAGTACTTC	CASSPAVPGQATSYEQYF
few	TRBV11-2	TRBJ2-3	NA	TGTGCCAGCAGCTTGCAGGGGACAGATACGCAGTATTTT	CASSLQGTDTQYF
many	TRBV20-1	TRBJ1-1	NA	TGCAGTGCTAGGGGCTTATGGAACACTGAAGCTTTCTTT	CSARGLWNTEAFF
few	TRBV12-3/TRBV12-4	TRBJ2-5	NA	TGTGCCAGCAGTTTGGGGGACTTCCAGCGAGAGACCCAGTACTTC	CASSLGDFQRETQYF
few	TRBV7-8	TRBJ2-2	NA	TGTGCCAGCAGCTTAGTGGATGGGGAGCACGGGGAGCTGTTTTTT	CASSLVDGEHGELFF
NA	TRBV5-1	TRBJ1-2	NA	TGCGCCAGCAGCTTGTTTCCTGCTAACTATGGCTACACCTTC	CASSLFPANYGYTF
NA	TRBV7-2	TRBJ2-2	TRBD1	TGTGCCAGCAGCACAAAGGACAGGTCGAACACCGGGGAGCTGTTTTTT	CASSTKDRSNTGELFF
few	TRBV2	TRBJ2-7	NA	TGTGCCAGCAGCTCGACACTCTCCTACGAGCAGTACTTC	CASSSTLSYEQYF
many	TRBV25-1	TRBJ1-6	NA	TGTGCCAGCAGTGACCACCAGGGAAGCTCCTATAATTCACCCCTCCACTTT	CASSDHQGSSYNSPLHF
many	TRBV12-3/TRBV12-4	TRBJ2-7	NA	TGTGCCAGCAGTCCAGGGAGAGGGGGCTCCTACGAGCAGTACTTC	CASSPGRGGSYEQYF
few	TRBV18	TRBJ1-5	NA	TGTGCCAGCTCACCACCGCTGGGGGCTGGCGGCAATCAGCCCCAGCATTTT	CASSPPLGAGGNQPQHF
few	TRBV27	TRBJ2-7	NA	TGTGCCAGCAGTTTTGAGGGCAGCTCCTACGAGCAGTACTTC	CASSFEGSSYEQYF
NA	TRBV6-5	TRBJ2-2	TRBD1	TGTGCCAGCAGTCGGGACAGGGGGAGGACCGGGGAGCTGTTTTTT	CASSRDRGRTGELFF
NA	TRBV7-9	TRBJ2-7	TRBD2	TGTGCCAGCAGCTTTAAGCTAGCGGGCCAAAGAGGCTACGAGCAGTACTTC	CASSFKLAGQRGYEQYF
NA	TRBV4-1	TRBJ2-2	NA	TGCGCCAGCAGCCCAATTTCGGACAGAAACACCGGGGAGCTGTTTTTT	CASSPISDRNTGELFF
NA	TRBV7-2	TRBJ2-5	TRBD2	TGTGCCAGCAGCACGGTCCTAGCGGAAGAGACCCAGTACTTC	CASSTVLAEETQYF
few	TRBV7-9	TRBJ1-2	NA	TGTGCCAGCAGCCCAAGTATCGGCACGGCCGCTTTTGATGGCTACACCTTC	CASSPSIGTAAFDGYTF
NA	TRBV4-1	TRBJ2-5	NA	TGCGCCAGCAGCCAAGTACCGGGGGCTGAGACCCAGTACTTC	CASSQVPGAETQYF
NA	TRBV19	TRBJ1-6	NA	TGTGCCAGTAGTGGACTAGGAGGAGGCTCACCCCTCCACTTT	CASSGLGGGSPLHF
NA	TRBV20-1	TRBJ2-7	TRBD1	TGCAGTGCTAGAGATTTGACAGGGGTCTACGAGCAGTACTTC	CSARDLTGVYEQYF
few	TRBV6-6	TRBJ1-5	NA	TGTGCCAGCACCTCCCGGGGGGTTAGCAATCAGCCCCAGCATTTT	CASTSRGVSNQPQHF
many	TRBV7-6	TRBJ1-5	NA	TGTGCCAGCAGCTTCCAAAGGGGGGATCAGCCCCAGCATTTT	CASSFQRGDQPQHF
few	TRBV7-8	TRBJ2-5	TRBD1	TGTGCCAGCAGCAGGGACAGGTTTCAAGAGACCCAGTACTTC	CASSRDRFQETQYF
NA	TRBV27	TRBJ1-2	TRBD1	TGTGCCAGCAGTTCTTACAGGGGGTGGGGCTATGGCTACACCTTC	CASSSYRGWGYGYTF
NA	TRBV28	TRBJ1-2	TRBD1	TGTGCCAGCAGACTGACAGGGCAATCCACTAACTATGGCTACACCTTC	CASRLTGQSTNYGYTF
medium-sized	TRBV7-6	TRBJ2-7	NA	TGTGCCAGCAGCTTAACCAGGCAGGGCTACGAGCAGTACTTC	CASSLTRQGYEQYF
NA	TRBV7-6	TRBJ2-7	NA	TGTGCCAGCAGCTTAGGCACCGAGCAGTACTTC	CASSLGTEQYF
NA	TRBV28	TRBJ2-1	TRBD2	TGTGCCAGCAGTTGGCTAGCGGGTAGCTCCTACAATGAGCAGTTCTTC	CASSWLAGSSYNEQFF
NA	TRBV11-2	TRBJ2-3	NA	TGTGCCAGCAGCTTTTTTGTGGGCGGAACAGATACGCAGTATTTT	CASSFFVGGTDTQYF